This T cell receptor beta chain was sequenced in a study of cytomegalovirus exposure and HLA in healthy donors. Whole-study results and caveats: High sensitivity and specificity were reportedly achieved when the classifier diagnosed cytomegalovirus status. Among donors in an Asian-associated ancestry cluster, a later analysis reportedly found fewer N-insertions than the roughly 700-donor mean.

This CDR3 region has 14 residues. Per germline, CDR1 GTSNPN and CDR2 SVGIG (reference sequence). Although they were nominally healthy when sampled, donors likely had unrecorded immune exposures. The study ran its PCR with 60 Vbeta and 13 Jbeta primers. Only in-frame clones appear in the TCRdb table, and some are missing; sequencing was by immunoSEQ multiplex PCR. This sample has 90,000 to 150,000 clones, with approximately 78% found just once. This clone was recorded a few times. What it binds is not known. Sequence at one end of the junction differs from germline and may be a read error. Sequencing input: PBMCs. This TCR was sampled from a woman aged 25 to 45 in good health and CMV-seropositive. The rearrangement uses TRBV30 and TRBJ1-3; D gene ambiguous. CDR3 DNA sequence: TGTGCCCGGAGCAGCGGTTTGGCTGGAAACACCATATATTTT. Protein product: CARSSGLAGNTIYF.